The 21 T cell receptor beta chains reported below all come from one sample, sequenced in a study of blood T cell repertoires in COVID-19. Assay used: immunoSEQ multiplex PCR; TCRdb lists only in-frame clones, some missing. The sample yields some 250,000 clones, more than 65% seen once. Sequencing was performed on peripheral blood. These receptors were obtained from a young woman with acute or convalescent COVID-19.

This chain uses TRBV7-2 with TRBJ2-2, with D unclear. The ends were cut back, 6 bases at V and 2 bases at J, with 7 bases in the middle. The CDR3 extends over 13 amino acids. The V gene's germline CDR1 is SGHTA and CDR2 FQGNSA. In nucleotides, the CDR3 is TGTGCCAGCAGACCACACAACACCGGGGAGCTGTTTTTT. Translation: CASRPHNTGELFF.

The chain couples TRBV19 to TRBJ2-2; no reliable D call. With 6 bases removed from V and 0 bases from J, the gap between germline ends came to 14 bases. CDR3 length: 16 residues. Per germline, CDR1 LNHDA and CDR2 SQIVND (reference sequence). The DNA of the CDR3 is TGTGCCAGTAGGCAGACACGGCTCCCGAACACCGGGGAGCTGTTTTTT. Translation: CASRQTRLPNTGELFF.

The rearrangement uses TRBV29-1 and TRBJ2-2; TRBD2 matches 10 bases. V was clipped by 5 bases and J by 7 bases; unmatched bases: 7. The CDR3 loop spans 14 amino acids. Germline V CDR1 and CDR2: SQVTM, ANQGSEA. The CDR3 region is CSVRSGRAGGELFF. CDR3 coding DNA: TGCAGCGTTAGAAGCGGGAGGGCCGGCGGGGAGCTGTTTTTT.

V usage is TRBV6-2 or TRBV6-3 and J usage is TRBJ1-5; D call uncertain. The CDR3 is 13 residues long. Deletions cut 4 bases from V and 6 bases from J, with 10 bases between. Germline CDR1 is MNHEY and CDR2 is SVGEGT. CDR3 coding DNA: TGTGCCAGCAGTTTTCCGGGGTTTCAGCCCCAGCATTTT. Its protein is CASSFPGFQPQHF.

This clone was found once. The V gene is TRBV5-1, the J gene TRBJ2-3; D perhaps matches TRBD2 (5 bases). The CDR3 covers 14 residues. Trimming took off 4 bases at V and 2 bases at J, with 11 bases between the two ends. Germline CDR1 SGHRS, CDR2 YFSETQ. Written as DNA, the CDR3 is TGCGCCAGCAGCCGGGAAGCGCACACAGATACGCAGTATTTT. Translated: CASSREAHTDTQYF.

The rearrangement joins TRBV30 to TRBJ2-1, with TRBD2 matching over 10 bases. CDR3 length: 14 amino acids. Trimming removed 3 bases from V and 9 bases from J; junction bases left unmatched: 8. Germline V gene data show CDR1 as GTSNPN and CDR2 as SVGIG (reference sequence). The CDR3 sequence: CAWSGSGRVGEQFF. CDR3 DNA: TGTGCCTGGAGCGGGAGCGGGAGGGTTGGTGAGCAGTTCTTC.

The chain joins TRBV6-2 or TRBV6-3 to TRBJ2-1; 11 nucleotides match TRBD2. CDR3 length: 14 residues. Germline V gene sequence: CDR1 MNHEY, CDR2 SVGEGT. V was clipped by 7 bases and J by 12 bases; unmatched bases: 11. The CDR3 sequence is CASTPRLAGGGQFF. The CDR3 DNA reads as TGTGCCAGCACCCCCAGGCTAGCGGGAGGAGGGCAGTTCTTC.

This clone was found once. The V and J genes are TRBV18 and TRBJ2-3, with TRBD1 matching 8 bases. The CDR3 is made up of 15 amino acids. The V gene's germline CDR1 is KGHSH and CDR2 LQKENI. V trimming: 3 bases; J trimming: 1 base; junction bases outside the gene matches: 3. The CDR3 DNA follows: TGTGCCAGCTCACCCGGGACAGGCCGCACAGATACGCAGTATTTT. Its translation is CASSPGTGRTDTQYF.

The J gene is TRBJ2-7, the V gene TRBV2; 7 bases line up with TRBD1. The CDR3 has 14 amino acids. Trimming took 6 bases from V and 3 from J; bases not matched to a gene: 8. The germline gives CDR1 SNHLY, CDR2 FYNNEI. The CDR3 region is CASRVGTDRYEQYF. CDR3 nucleotide sequence: TGTGCCAGCAGGGTCGGGACAGACCGCTACGAGCAGTACTTC.

This chain joins TRBV5-8 and TRBJ2-5, with 10 bases fitting TRBD2. CDR1 and CDR2 (germline): SGHTS, YDEGEE. The J segment lost 5 bases and the V segment lost 0 bases, leaving 16 bases of the junction unmatched. The CDR3 covers 19 residues. The CDR3: CASSLDVRLAGALLETQYF. For the CDR3, the DNA is TGTGCCAGCAGCTTGGACGTCCGGCTAGCGGGAGCCTTGTTGGAGACCCAGTACTTC.

The chain carries TRBV12-3 or TRBV12-4 and TRBJ2-2; no definite D call. CDR3 length equals 13 residues. The V end was cut by 7 bases, the J end by 3 bases, with 9 bases between. This CDR3 is CASTGSYTGELFF. In DNA, the CDR3 is TGTGCCAGCACGGGTAGTTACACCGGGGAGCTGTTTTTT.

Only a few counts were recorded for this clone. The chain links TRBV7-8 to TRBJ2-7; D not resolved. This CDR3 comprises 13 residues. The germline gives CDR1 SGHVS, CDR2 FQNEAQ. Deletions cut 1 base from V and 4 bases from J, with 8 bases between. In DNA form, the CDR3 reads TGTGCCAGCAGCTTAGGCGCCAATTACGAGCAGTACTTC. It yields the protein CASSLGANYEQYF. The whole variable domain, remainder taken from reference TRBV7-8 and TRBJ2-7, is GAGVSQSPRYKVAKRGQDVALRCDPISGHVSLFWYQQALGQGPEFLTYFQNEAQLDKSGLPSDRFFAERPEGSVSTLKIQRTQQEDSAVYLCASSLGANYEQYFGPGTRLTVT.

The chain combines TRBV19 with TRBJ2-1, with TRBD2 matching 8 bases. CDR3 size: 17 residues. Trimming took 3 bases from V and 3 from J; bases not matched to a gene: 10. Germline CDR1 is LNHDA and CDR2 is SQIVND (reference sequence). CDR3 residues: CASSIGASGFNYNEQFF. The CDR3 coding sequence is TGTGCCAGTAGTATTGGGGCTAGCGGGTTTAACTACAATGAGCAGTTCTTC. Drawing the rest from reference TRBV19 and TRBJ2-1, the complete variable domain is DGGITQSPKYLFRKEGQNVTLSCEQNLNHDAMYWYRQDPGQGLRLIYYSQIVNDFQKGDIAEGYSVSREKKESFPLTVTSAQKNPTAFYLCASSIGASGFNYNEQFFGPGTRLTVL.

The count of this clone is one. The chain has TRBV7-6 and TRBJ2-2; TRBD2 might be the D (6 bases). Germline V gene data show CDR1 as SGHVS and CDR2 as FNYEAQ. The V end lost 4 bases, the J end lost 7 bases, and 16 bases lay between the germline ends. The CDR3 length is 15 residues. CDR3 sequence: CASSSFGTVGGELFF. The DNA of the CDR3 is TGTGCCAGCAGCTCATTTGGGACTGTCGGCGGGGAGCTGTTTTTT.

The chain is built from TRBV15 and TRBJ2-1, with D possibly TRBD2 on 6 matching bases. V lost 0 bases and J lost 9, with 21 bases in between. The CDR3 sequence is 17 residues long. CDR1 is LNHNV, CDR2 YYDKDF, per germline (reference sequence). CDR3 nucleotides: TGTGCCACCAGCAGAGACCGCCAGGCGGGAAAGTTAGGTGAGCAGTTCTTC. Its translation is CATSRDRQAGKLGEQFF.

The rearrangement uses TRBV4-3 and TRBJ1-1; D unresolved. This CDR3 is 15 amino acids long. V was shortened by 4 bases and J by 1 base, with 13 bases between the two germline ends. Germline-derived CDR1 and CDR2 are LGHNA and YSLEER. CDR3 in amino acids: CASSLMKSGNTEAFF. The CDR3 nucleotides read TGCGCCAGCAGCCTGATGAAAAGCGGGAACACTGAAGCTTTCTTT.

The chain has TRBV6-1 and TRBJ1-4; 8 nucleotides line up with TRBD1. V lost 4 bases and J lost 5; bases outside the gene matches: 9. Germline V lookup: CDR1 MNHNS, CDR2 SASEGT. CDR3 length: 16 amino acids. In nucleotides, the CDR3 is TGTGCCAGCAGTGCCGGACAGGGTGCTTTCAATGAAAAACTGTTTTTT. Protein sequence: CASSAGQGAFNEKLFF.

The V call is TRBV19, the J call TRBJ2-7; TRBD2 might be the D (6 bases). The CDR3 has 16 amino acids. Germline V gives CDR1 LNHDA, CDR2 SQIVND (reference sequence). V was clipped by 7 bases and J by 0 bases, with 19 bases between them. CDR3 coding DNA: TGTGCCAGTAAGGTGTTTCCGGGAGAGTACTCCTACGAGCAGTACTTC. It codes for CASKVFPGEYSYEQYF.

The chain links TRBV5-6 to TRBJ1-4; TRBD1 agrees at 12 bases. J was trimmed by 8 bases and V by 4 bases; bases with no gene match: 12. CDR1 is SGHDT and CDR2 is YYEEEE in the germline V gene. This CDR3 has 17 residues. The CDR3 nucleotides read TGTGCCAGCAGCCCCGGGACAGGGGGCGGGTCGGGGGAAAAACTGTTTTTT. Its translation is CASSPGTGGGSGEKLFF.

The chain is built from TRBV7-9 and TRBJ2-6; possibly TRBD2 for D (6 bases). The CDR3 has 18 amino acids. Trimming pared 3 bases from V and 0 bases from J, leaving 15 bases between. CDR1 and CDR2 (germline): SEHNR, FQNEAQ (reference sequence). The CDR3 bases are TGTGCCAGCAGCTTGGAGGGCTCCAAGGACTCTGGGGCCAACGTCCTGACTTTC. This encodes CASSLEGSKDSGANVLTF.

This clone has only one observation. This chain uses TRBV19 with TRBJ2-7, with TRBD2 matching 13 bases. Per the germline V gene, CDR1 is LNHDA and CDR2 is SQIVND (reference sequence). CDR3 length: 15 residues. V lost 5 bases to trimming and J lost 3 bases; unmatched junction nucleotides: 4. CDR3 amino acids: CASSSRTSGSYEQYF. CDR3 nucleotide sequence: TGTGCCAGTAGTTCCCGGACTAGCGGGAGCTACGAGCAGTACTTC.